These T cell receptor beta chains were read from a single sample in a study of T cell responses to AZD1222 COVID-19 vaccine. TCRdb keeps only in-frame clones here, not all; method: immunoSEQ multiplex PCR. The sample has around 100,000 clones; roughly 88% are singletons. This specimen consisted of peripheral blood, obtained on day 0 of AZD1222 vaccination. The receptors stem from an adult in good health. Each CDR3 is given with its conserved first and last residue. The D gene is left open where the match is weak. Not all rows give a size; the values are once, few, many and, for expanded clones, a class.

CDR3aa	CDR3nt	v_gene	j_gene	abundance	d_gene
CASSLMGSTGVEKLFF	TGTGCCAGCAGCTTAATGGGCTCGACAGGGGTCGAAAAACTGTTTTTT	TRBV7-2	TRBJ1-4	-	TRBD1
CASSISSGELFF	TGCGCCAGCAGTATAAGCTCCGGGGAGCTGTTTTTT	TRBV5-1	TRBJ2-2	-	-
CAGPGGANTGELFF	TGTGCCGGGCCAGGGGGCGCGAACACCGGGGAGCTGTTTTTT	TRBV7-9	TRBJ2-2	once	TRBD1
CASSGTGTGGRDNYGYTF	TGTGCCAGCAGCGGAACCGGGACAGGGGGTCGGGATAACTATGGCTACACCTTC	TRBV9	TRBJ1-2	-	TRBD1
CASTAGGADGANVLTF	TGTGCCAGCACCGCAGGGGGCGCCGATGGGGCCAACGTCCTGACTTTC	TRBV28	TRBJ2-6	once	TRBD1
CASSLGRLAGAREQYF	TGTGCCAGCAGCTTAGGGAGACTAGCGGGGGCTCGTGAGCAGTACTTC	TRBV7-2	TRBJ2-7	-	TRBD2
CASSFFGGATNEKLFF	TGTGCCAGCAGTTTTTTTGGCGGTGCAACTAATGAAAAACTGTTTTTT	TRBV27	TRBJ1-4	-	-
CASSWASSGTDTQYF	TGTGCCAGCAGTTGGGCCTCATCAGGCACAGATACGCAGTATTTT	TRBV6-5	TRBJ2-3	-	-
CASSQGGTAYEQYF	TGTGCCAGCAGCCAAGGCGGGACAGCCTACGAGCAGTACTTC	TRBV3-1/TRBV3-2	TRBJ2-7	-	-
CASSSRTSAEQFF	TGTGCCAGCAGCTCTCGGACTAGCGCTGAGCAGTTCTTC	TRBV7-3	TRBJ2-1	-	TRBD2
CASGLGPYEQYF	TGTGCTAGTGGTTTGGGACCTTACGAGCAGTACTTC	TRBV12-5	TRBJ2-7	-	-
CASSPASGSYNSPLHF	TGTGCCAGCAGTCCCGCGTCAGGCTCCTATAATTCACCCCTCCACTTT	TRBV6-2/TRBV6-3	TRBJ1-6	once	-
CASSQDGQGPSPLHF	TGCGCCAGCAGCCAAGACGGCCAGGGCCCCTCACCCCTCCACTTT	TRBV4-3	TRBJ1-6	-	-
CASSDDRSTDTQYF	TGTGCCAGTAGTGATGACAGGAGCACAGATACGCAGTATTTT	TRBV19	TRBJ2-3	-	-
CASREVTQETQYF	TGTGCCAGCAGAGAAGTAACCCAAGAGACCCAGTACTTC	TRBV6-1	TRBJ2-5	few	-
CASSATGRGTEAFF	TGTGCCAGCAGCGCGACAGGCCGGGGGACTGAAGCTTTCTTT	TRBV2	TRBJ1-1	-	-
CASSPGDLTNEKLFF	TGTGCCAGCAGCCCCGGGGACTTAACTAATGAAAAACTGTTTTTT	TRBV9	TRBJ1-4	-	-
CASSYVGYYEQYF	TGTGCCAGCAGTTACGTTGGATACTACGAGCAGTACTTC	TRBV6-2/TRBV6-3	TRBJ2-7	-	-
CASSASSYEQYF	TGTGCCAGCTCAGCGAGCTCCTACGAGCAGTACTTC	TRBV18	TRBJ2-7	-	-
CASSPGVNTEAFF	TGTGCCAGCTCACCAGGAGTGAACACTGAAGCTTTCTTT	TRBV18	TRBJ1-1	-	-
CASSQAVGAGYGYTF	TGTGCCAGCAGCCAAGCCGTTGGCGCGGGTTATGGCTACACCTTC	TRBV3-1/TRBV3-2	TRBJ1-2	-	-
CASSYSGGSYGYTF	TGTGCCAGCAGTTACTCCGGGGGATCCTATGGCTACACCTTC	TRBV6-6	TRBJ1-2	-	-
CASSWMDSPLHF	TGTGCCAGTAGTTGGATGGATTCACCCCTCCACTTT	TRBV19	TRBJ1-6	few	-
CASSQVVTSDSYEQYF	TGCGCCAGCAGCCAAGTTGTAACTAGCGACTCCTACGAGCAGTACTTC	TRBV4-3	TRBJ2-7	-	TRBD2
CASSPRGTGLSTDTQYF	TGTGCCAGCAGCCCCCGCGGGACAGGGCTTAGCACAGATACGCAGTATTTT	TRBV7-9	TRBJ2-3	once	TRBD1
CASSQSGPEYGYTF	TGCGCCAGCAGCCAAAGCGGACCTGAATATGGCTACACCTTC	TRBV4-1	TRBJ1-2	-	-
CAGQGLSYEQYF	TGTGCCGGACAGGGATTATCCTACGAGCAGTACTTC	TRBV7-9	TRBJ2-7	-	TRBD1
CASSFGVRTEAFF	TGTGCCAGCAGTTTCGGGGTTCGGACTGAAGCTTTCTTT	TRBV12-3/TRBV12-4	TRBJ1-1	-	-
CASSPDRDYGYTF	TGTGCCAGCTCACCTGACAGAGACTATGGCTACACCTTC	TRBV18	TRBJ1-2	-	-
CASRRQRDGYTF	TGTGCCAGCAGGCGACAGAGGGATGGCTACACCTTC	TRBV7-8	TRBJ1-2	-	-
CASSPPYEQYF	TGTGCCAGCAGCCCTCCCTACGAGCAGTACTTC	TRBV11-2	TRBJ2-7	-	-
CASRQGASTNTGELFF	TGTGCCAGCCGACAGGGGGCCTCGACAAACACCGGGGAGCTGTTTTTT	TRBV19	TRBJ2-2	-	TRBD1
CASSIRAMGQGAEQYF	TGTGCCAGTAGTATTAGGGCTATGGGACAGGGAGCCGAGCAGTACTTC	TRBV19	TRBJ2-7	-	TRBD1
CASSYRADSYEQYF	TGTGCCAGCAGTTACCGGGCAGATTCCTACGAGCAGTACTTC	TRBV6-5	TRBJ2-7	-	-
CSVETSGPYEQYF	TGCAGCGTTGAGACTAGCGGACCCTACGAGCAGTACTTC	TRBV29-1	TRBJ2-7	-	TRBD2
CASSFRTGDTEAFF	TGTGCCAGCAGCTTCCGGACAGGGGACACTGAAGCTTTCTTT	TRBV7-2	TRBJ1-1	-	TRBD1
CATSCGTGVDKWDQPQHF	TGTGCCACCAGCTGCGGGACAGGGGTCGATAAATGGGATCAGCCCCAGCATTTT	TRBV24-1	TRBJ1-5	-	TRBD1